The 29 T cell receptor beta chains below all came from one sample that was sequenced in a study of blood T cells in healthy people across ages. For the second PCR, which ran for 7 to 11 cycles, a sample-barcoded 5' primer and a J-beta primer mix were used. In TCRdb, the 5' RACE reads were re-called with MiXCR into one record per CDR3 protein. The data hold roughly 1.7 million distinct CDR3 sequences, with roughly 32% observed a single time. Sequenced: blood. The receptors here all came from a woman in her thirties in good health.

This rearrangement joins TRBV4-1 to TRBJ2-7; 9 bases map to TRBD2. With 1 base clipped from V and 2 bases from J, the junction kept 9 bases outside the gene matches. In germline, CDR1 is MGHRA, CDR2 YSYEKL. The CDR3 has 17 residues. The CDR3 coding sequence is TGCGCCAGCAGCCAAGTACCCGGACTAGCGCACACCTACGAGCAGTACTTC. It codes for CASSQVPGLAHTYEQYF.

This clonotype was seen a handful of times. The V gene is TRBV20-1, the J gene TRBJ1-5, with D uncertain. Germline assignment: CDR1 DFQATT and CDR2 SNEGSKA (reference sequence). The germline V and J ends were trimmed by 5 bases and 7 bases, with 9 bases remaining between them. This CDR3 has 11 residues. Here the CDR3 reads CSARVGQPQHF. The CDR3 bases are TGCAGTGCTCGGGTGGGCCAGCCCCAGCATTTT.

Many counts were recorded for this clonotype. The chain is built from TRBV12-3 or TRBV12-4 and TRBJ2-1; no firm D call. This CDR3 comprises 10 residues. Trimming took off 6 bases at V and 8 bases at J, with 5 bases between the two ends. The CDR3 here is CASSLHEQFF. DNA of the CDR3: TGTGCCAGCAGCCTCCATGAGCAGTTCTTC.

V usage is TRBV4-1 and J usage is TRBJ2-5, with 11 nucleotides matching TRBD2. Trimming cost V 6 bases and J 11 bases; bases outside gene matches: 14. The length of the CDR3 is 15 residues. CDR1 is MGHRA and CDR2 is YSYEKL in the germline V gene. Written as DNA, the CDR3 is TGCGCCAGCAGGTCCGGGACTAGCGGTCACAATGAGCAGTACTTC. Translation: CASRSGTSGHNEQYF.

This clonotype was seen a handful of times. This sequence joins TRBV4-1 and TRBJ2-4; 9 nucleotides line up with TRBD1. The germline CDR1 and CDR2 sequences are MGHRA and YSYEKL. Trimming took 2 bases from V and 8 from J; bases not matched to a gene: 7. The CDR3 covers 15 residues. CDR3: CASSQRTGASDIQYF. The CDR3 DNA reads TGCGCCAGCAGCCAACGGACAGGGGCTTCGGACATTCAGTACTTC.

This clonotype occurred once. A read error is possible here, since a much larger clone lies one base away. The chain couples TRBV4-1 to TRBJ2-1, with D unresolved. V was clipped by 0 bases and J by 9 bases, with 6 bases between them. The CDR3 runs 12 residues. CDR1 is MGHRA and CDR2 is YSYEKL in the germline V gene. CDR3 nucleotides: TGCGCCAGCAGCCAAGATGGGCCTGAGCAGTTCTTC. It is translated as CASSQDGPEQFF.

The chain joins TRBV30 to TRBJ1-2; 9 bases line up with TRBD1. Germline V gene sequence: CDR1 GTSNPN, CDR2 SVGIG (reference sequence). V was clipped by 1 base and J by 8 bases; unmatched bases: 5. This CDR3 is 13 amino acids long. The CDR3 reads CAWSEQGARGYTF. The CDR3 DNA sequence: TGTGCCTGGAGTGAACAGGGGGCGCGGGGCTACACCTTC.

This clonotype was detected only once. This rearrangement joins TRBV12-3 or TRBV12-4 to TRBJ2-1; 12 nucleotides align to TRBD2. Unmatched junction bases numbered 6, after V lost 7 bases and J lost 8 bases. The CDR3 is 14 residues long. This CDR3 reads CASTPSGRAHEQFF. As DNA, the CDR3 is TGTGCCAGCACCCCTAGCGGGAGGGCCCATGAGCAGTTCTTC.

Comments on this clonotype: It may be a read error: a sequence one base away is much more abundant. CDR3 sequence reads: CASSPGLAPSEQFF. The CDR3 DNA reads as TGTGCCAGCTCTCCGGGACTAGCCCCCAGTGAGCAGTTCTTC. This rearrangement joins TRBV10-3 to TRBJ2-1; 9 positions agree with TRBD2. J was trimmed by 9 bases and V by 10 bases; bases with no gene match: 13. Per the germline V gene, CDR1 is ENHRY and CDR2 is SYGVKD. The CDR3 has 14 amino acids.

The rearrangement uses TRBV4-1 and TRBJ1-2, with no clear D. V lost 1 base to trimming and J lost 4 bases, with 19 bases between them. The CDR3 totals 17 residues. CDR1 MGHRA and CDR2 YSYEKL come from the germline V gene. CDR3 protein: CASSQVLGGEISYGYTF. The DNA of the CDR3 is TGCGCCAGCAGCCAAGTTCTCGGCGGGGAGATAAGCTATGGCTACACCTTC.

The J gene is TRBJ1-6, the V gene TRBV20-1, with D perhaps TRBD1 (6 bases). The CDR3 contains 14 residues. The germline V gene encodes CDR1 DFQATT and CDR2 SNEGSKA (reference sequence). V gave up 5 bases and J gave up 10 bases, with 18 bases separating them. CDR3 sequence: CSASITTGRSPLHF. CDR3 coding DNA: TGCAGTGCTTCCATTACGACAGGCAGGTCACCCCTCCACTTT.

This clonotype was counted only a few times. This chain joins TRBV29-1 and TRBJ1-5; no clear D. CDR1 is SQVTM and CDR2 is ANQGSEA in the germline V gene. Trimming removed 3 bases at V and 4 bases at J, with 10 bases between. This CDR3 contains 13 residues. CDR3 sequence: CSVEDGVNQPQHF. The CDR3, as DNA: TGCAGCGTTGAGGACGGGGTTAATCAGCCCCAGCATTTT.

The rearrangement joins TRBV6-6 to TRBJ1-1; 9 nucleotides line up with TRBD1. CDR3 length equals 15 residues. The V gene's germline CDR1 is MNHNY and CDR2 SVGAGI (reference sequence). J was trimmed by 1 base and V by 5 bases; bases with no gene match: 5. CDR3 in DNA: TGTGCCAGCAGTCACAGGGACAGGGAGAACACTGAAGCTTTCTTT. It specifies CASSHRDRENTEAFF.

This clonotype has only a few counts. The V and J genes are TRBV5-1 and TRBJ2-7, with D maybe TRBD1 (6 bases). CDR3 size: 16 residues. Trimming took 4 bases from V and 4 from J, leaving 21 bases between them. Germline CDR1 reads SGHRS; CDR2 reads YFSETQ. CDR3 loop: CASSPTGSWDRYEQYF. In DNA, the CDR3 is TGCGCCAGCAGCCCTACAGGGTCGTGGGACCGATACGAGCAGTACTTC.

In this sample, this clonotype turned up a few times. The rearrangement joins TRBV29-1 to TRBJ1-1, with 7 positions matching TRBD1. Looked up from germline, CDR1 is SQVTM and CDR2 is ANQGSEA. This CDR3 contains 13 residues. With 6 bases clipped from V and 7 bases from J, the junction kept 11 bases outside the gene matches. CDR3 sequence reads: CSVMLTGINEAFF. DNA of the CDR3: TGCAGCGTAATGTTGACAGGGATTAATGAAGCTTTCTTT. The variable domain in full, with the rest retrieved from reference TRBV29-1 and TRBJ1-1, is SAVISQKPSRDICQRGTSLTIQCQVDSQVTMMFWYRQQPGQSLTLIATANQGSEATYESGFVIDKFPISRPNLTFSTLTVSNMSPEDSSIYLCSVMLTGINEAFFGQGTRLTVV.

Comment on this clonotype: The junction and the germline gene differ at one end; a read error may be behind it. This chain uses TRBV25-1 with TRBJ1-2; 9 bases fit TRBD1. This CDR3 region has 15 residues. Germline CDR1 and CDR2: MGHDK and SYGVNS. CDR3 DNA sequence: TGTGCCGGCAGTGAATTAACAGGGGGCAGCTATGGCTACACCTTC. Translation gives CAGSELTGGSYGYTF.

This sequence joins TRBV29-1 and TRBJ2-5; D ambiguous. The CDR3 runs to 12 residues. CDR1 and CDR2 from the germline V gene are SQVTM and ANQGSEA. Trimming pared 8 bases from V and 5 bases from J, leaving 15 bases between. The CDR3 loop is CSYKDLGETQYF. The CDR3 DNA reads TGCAGCTATAAAGACCTCGGGGAGACCCAGTACTTC.

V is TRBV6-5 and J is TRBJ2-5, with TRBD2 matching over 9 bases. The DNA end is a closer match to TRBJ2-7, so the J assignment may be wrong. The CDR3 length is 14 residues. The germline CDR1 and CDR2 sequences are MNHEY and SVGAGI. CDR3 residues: CASRKSGRCHEQYF. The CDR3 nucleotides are TGTGCCAGCAGAAAAAGCGGGAGGTGCCACGAGCAGTACTTC.

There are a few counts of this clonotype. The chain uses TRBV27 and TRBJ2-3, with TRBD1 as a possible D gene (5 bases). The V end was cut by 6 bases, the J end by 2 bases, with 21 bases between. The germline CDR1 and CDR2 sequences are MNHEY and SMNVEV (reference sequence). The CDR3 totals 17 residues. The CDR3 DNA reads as TGTGCCAGCAGCACTCCTCTCCGGGCAGGGCCCACAGATACGCAGTATTTT. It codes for CASSTPLRAGPTDTQYF.

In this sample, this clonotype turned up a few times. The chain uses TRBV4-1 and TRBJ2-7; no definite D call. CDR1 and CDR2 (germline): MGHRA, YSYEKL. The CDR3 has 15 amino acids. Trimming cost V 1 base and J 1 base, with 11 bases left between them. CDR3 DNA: TGCGCCAGCAGCCAAGGAAGGCTTCAATCCTACGAGCAGTACTTC. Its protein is CASSQGRLQSYEQYF.

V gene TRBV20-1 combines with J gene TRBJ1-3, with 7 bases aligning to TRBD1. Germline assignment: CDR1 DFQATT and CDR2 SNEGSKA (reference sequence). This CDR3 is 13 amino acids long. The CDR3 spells CCVGGQSGNTIYF. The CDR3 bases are TGCTGTGTCGGGGGACAGTCTGGAAACACCATATATTTT.

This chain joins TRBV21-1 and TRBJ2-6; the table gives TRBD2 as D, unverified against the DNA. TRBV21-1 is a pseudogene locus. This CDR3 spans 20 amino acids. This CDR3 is CTSSKNLGLAGAPGANVLTF. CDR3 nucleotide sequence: TGTACCAGCAGCAAAAACTTGGGACTAGCGGGAGCTCCTGGGGCCAACGTCCTGACTTTC.

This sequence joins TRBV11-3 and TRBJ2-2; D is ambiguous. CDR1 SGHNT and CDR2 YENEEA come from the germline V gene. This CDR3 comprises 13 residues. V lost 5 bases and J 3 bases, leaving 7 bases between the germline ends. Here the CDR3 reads CASSPPYTGELFF. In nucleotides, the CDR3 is TGTGCCAGCAGCCCCCCCTACACCGGGGAGCTGTTTTTT.

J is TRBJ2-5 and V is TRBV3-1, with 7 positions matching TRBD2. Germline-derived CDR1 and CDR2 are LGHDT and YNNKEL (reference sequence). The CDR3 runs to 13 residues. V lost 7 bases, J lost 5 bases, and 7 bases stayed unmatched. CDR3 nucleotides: TGTGCCAGCAAGACTAGCAGATGGGAGACCCAGTACTTC. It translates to CASKTSRWETQYF.

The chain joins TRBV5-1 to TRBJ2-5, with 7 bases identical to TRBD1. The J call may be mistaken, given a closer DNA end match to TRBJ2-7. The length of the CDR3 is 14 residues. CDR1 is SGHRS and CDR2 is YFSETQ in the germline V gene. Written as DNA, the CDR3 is TGCGCCAGCAGCCACGACATGACAGGGAGCGAGCAGTACTTC. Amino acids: CASSHDMTGSEQYF.

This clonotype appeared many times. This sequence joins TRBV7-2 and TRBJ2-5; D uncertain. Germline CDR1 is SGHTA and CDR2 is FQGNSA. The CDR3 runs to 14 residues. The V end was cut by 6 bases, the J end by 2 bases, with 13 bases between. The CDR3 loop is CASSAKDGQETQYF. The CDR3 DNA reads TGTGCCAGCAGTGCAAAAGATGGACAAGAGACCCAGTACTTC.

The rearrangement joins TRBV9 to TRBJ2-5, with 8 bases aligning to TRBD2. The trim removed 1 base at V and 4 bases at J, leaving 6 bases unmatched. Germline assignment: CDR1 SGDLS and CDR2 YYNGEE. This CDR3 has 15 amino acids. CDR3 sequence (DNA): TGTGCCAGCAGCGTAAGCGGGGGCCGGAGAGAGACCCAGTACTTC. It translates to CASSVSGGRRETQYF.

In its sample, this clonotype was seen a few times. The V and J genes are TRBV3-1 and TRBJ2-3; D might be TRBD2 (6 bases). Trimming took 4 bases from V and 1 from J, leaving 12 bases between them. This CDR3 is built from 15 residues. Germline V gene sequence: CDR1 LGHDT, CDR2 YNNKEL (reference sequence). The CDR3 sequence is CASSLPSDGTDTQYF. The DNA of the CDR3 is TGTGCCAGCAGCCTCCCTAGCGACGGCACAGATACGCAGTATTTT.

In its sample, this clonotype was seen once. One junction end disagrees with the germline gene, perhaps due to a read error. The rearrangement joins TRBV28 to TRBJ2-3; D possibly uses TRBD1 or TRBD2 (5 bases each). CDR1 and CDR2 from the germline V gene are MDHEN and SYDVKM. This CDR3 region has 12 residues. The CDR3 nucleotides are TGTGCCAGCTCTTGGGGGACGGATACGCGGTATTTT. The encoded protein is CASSWGTDTRYF. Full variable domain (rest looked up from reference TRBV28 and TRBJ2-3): DVKVTQSSRYLVKRTGEKVFLECVQDMDHENMFWYRQDPGLGLRLIYFSYDVKMKEKGDIPEGYSVSREKKERFSLILESASTNQTSMYLCASSWGTDTRYFGPGTRLTVL.